This T cell receptor beta chain was sequenced during a study of shared clonotypes between healthy human individuals. Whole-study results and caveats: Sampling included only blood; tissue repertoires likely differ.

It was across several immunoSEQ plates that each subset's genomic DNA was evenly split. Using roughly 180 ng DNA, 30,000 or so T cell genomes, the sorted-subset replicate PCRs were run. Assay: immunoSEQ multiplex PCR; the TCRdb copy retains only in-frame clones and omits some. The table lists hundreds of thousands of clones, approximately 96% of them singletons. Terminally differentiated effector memory CD45RA+ cells were excluded by CCR7 positive selection of CD45RO-negative cells. Worth noting for this clone: What it binds is unknown.

This CDR3 spans 13 amino acids. In germline, CDR1 is MNHEY, CDR2 SMNVEV (reference sequence). V was cut by 7 bases and J by 2 bases, with 12 bases left in between. This chain connects TRBV27 to TRBJ2-7; D possibly corresponds to TRBD1 (6 bases). The sequenced sample was naive CD8+ T cells sorted from blood. The TCR was taken from a woman in her 30s in good health. DNA of the CDR3: TGTGCCAGCATTGGGACACAGCCCTACGAGCAGTACTTC. Protein product: CASIGTQPYEQYF.